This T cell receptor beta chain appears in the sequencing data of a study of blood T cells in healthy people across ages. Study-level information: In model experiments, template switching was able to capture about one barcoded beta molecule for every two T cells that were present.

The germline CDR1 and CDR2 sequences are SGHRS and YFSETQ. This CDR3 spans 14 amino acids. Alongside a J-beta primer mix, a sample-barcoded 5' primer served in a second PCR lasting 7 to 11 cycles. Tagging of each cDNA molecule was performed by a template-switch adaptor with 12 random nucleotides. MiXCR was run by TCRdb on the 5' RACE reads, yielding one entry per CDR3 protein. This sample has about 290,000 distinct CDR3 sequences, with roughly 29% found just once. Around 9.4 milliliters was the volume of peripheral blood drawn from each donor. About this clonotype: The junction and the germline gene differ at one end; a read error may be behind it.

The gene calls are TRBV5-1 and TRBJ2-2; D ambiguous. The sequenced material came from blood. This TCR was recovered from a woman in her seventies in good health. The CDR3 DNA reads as TGCGCCAGCAGCTTGGTCGCGAAGACCGGGGAGCTGTTTTTT. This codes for CASSLVAKTGELFF.